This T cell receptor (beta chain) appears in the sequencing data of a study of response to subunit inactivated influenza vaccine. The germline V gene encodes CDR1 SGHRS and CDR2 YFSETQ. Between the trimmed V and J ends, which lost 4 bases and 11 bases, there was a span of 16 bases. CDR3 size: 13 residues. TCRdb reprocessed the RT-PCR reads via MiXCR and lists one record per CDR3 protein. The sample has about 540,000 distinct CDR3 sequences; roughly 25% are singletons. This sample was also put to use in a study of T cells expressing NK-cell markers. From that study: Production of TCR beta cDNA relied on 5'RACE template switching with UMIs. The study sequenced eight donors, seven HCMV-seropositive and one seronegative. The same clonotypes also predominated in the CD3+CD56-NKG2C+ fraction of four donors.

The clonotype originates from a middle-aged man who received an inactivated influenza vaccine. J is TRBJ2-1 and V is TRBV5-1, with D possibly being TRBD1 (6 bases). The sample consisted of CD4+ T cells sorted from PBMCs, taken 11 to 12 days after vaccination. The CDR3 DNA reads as TGCGCCAGCAGCGAACGAACAGGGATACAGCAGTTCTTC. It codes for CASSERTGIQQFF.